The clone carrying this TCR beta chain was seen more than once but under ten times. This entry belongs to a study of T-cell reconstitution after alpha-beta-depleted transplantation in children. Germline CDR1 MGHDK, CDR2 SYGVNS. J gave up 2 bases and V 3 bases, and 4 bases lay outside the gene matches. The CDR3 consists of 16 residues. Unique molecular identifiers were incorporated during preparation of the TCRbeta library. TCRdb reprocessed the PCR reads via MiXCR and lists one record per CDR3 protein. The sample contains 490,000 or so distinct CDR3 sequences, around 13% of which appear only once. The material sequenced was PBMCs from the stem cell graft donor, taken from the stem cell graft. The TCR was taken from a human donor who donated a stem cell graft to a child with combined immunodeficiency. V and J are TRBV25-1 and TRBJ2-1, with 10 bases matching TRBD1. CDR3 region: CASSDAGQGTYNEQFF. For the CDR3, the DNA is TGTGCCAGCAGTGATGCGGGACAGGGGACCTACAATGAGCAGTTCTTC.